Listed here is a single T cell receptor beta chain. What it binds is not known. The CDR3 is 18 amino acids. Per the germline V gene, CDR1 is MGHRA and CDR2 is YSYEKL. Trimming took 1 base from V and 5 from J, leaving 21 bases between them. Constant-segment-primed 5'RACE gave TCR alpha and TCR beta cDNA libraries with sample barcodes and UMIs. TCRdb independently ran MiXCR on the 5' RACE reads; one entry per CDR3 protein. In the table there are approximately 89,000 distinct CDR3 sequences, roughly 25% of which are singletons. The data are from a study of T-cell memory formation after mild COVID-19. Study at large: TCR clusters largely stayed donor specific.

Study findings and constraints: Clones that got smaller from day 15 to 85 had even CD4/CD8, while clones growing later tipped toward CD4+.

The V gene is TRBV4-1, the J gene TRBJ2-1; no definite D call. The source of this sequence is a man younger than 35 who had mild COVID-19 (a few samples of this study predate the infection). Cell type and time point are not known. Sample: PBMCs or a T cell subset sorted from them (not recorded which). The CDR3 DNA follows: TGCGCCAGCAGCCAAGGAGTCGTCAGCTCTGTCTTGGACAATGAGCAGTTCTTC. Its translation: CASSQGVVSSVLDNEQFF.